This TCR beta chain was captured in a study of Ad26.COV2.S vaccination and SARS-CoV-2 variants. Looking at the study overall: Ad26.COV2.S given intramuscularly, once or twice 56 days apart.

Treatment: around 19 received Ad26.COV2.S at low or high dose, single or two shots; five or six received placebo; per-sample allocation not given. Sample collection was performed on day 63 after the first vaccine or placebo injection. The study used a vaccine consisting of an Ad26 vector that expressed Wuhan-strain SARS-CoV-2 spike. Here immunoSEQ multiplex PCR was the method, and the copy in TCRdb shows in-frame clones only, minus some. The sample has some 350,000 clones; 80% to 90% are singletons. The starting material was peripheral blood, obtained in a trial of Ad26.COV2.S vaccine versus placebo. This receptor was obtained from a person aged 18 to 65 who received the Ad26.COV2.S COVID-19 vaccine or a placebo.

CDR3 DNA: TGTGCCAGCAGCTCTATAGGGACAGGGTACAATGAGCAGTTCTTC. Translation: CASSSIGTGYNEQFF. The rearrangement joins TRBV7-2 to TRBJ2-1; 9 bases align to TRBD1. V dropped 4 bases and J dropped 4; count of bases not matched to a gene: 5. The CDR3 has 15 amino acids. Germline loops: CDR1 SGHTA, CDR2 FQGNSA.